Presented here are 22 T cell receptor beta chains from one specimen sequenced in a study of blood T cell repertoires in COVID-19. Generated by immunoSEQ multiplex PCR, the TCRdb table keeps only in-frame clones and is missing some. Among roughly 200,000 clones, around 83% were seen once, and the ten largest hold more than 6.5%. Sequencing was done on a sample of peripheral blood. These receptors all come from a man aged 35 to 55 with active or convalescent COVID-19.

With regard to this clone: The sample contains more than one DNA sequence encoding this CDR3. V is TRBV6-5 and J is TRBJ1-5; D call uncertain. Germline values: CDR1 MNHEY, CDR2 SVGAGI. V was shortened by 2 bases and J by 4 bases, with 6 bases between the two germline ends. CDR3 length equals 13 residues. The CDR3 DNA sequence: TGTGCCAGCAGTTACGATCGGAATCAGCCCCAGCATTTT. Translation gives CASSYDRNQPQHF.

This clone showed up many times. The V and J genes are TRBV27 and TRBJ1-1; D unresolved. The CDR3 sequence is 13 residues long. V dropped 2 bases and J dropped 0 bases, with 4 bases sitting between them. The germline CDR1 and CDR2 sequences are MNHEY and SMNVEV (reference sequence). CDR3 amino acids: CASSLNMNTEAFF. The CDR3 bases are TGTGCCAGCAGTTTAAACATGAACACTGAAGCTTTCTTT.

The CDR3 protein is CAWSVSSSGNTEAFF. CDR3 DNA sequence: TGTGCCTGGAGTGTAAGTTCCAGCGGGAACACTGAAGCTTTCTTT. The chain couples TRBV30 to TRBJ1-1; D is unresolved. The CDR3 consists of 15 residues. The germline V and J ends were trimmed by 0 bases and 1 base, with 12 bases remaining between them. The V gene's germline CDR1 is GTSNPN and CDR2 SVGIG (reference sequence).

The CDR3 bases are TGTGCCAGCAGCTTGTCTAATAGGGGGACAGGGAAGGAGACCCAGTACTTC. The encoded protein is CASSLSNRGTGKETQYF. This rearrangement joins TRBV5-4 to TRBJ2-5, with 9 bases that match TRBD1. This CDR3 has 17 residues. Trimming at V came to 1 base and at J to 5 bases, leaving 12 bases not matched to a gene. Germline CDR1 is SGHNT and CDR2 is YYREEE (reference sequence).

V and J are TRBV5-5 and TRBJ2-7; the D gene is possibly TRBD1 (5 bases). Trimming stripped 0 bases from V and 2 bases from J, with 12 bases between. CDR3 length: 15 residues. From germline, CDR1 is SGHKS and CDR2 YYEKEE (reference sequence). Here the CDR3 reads CASSLAAGPAYEQYF. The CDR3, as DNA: TGTGCCAGCAGCTTGGCGGCAGGGCCTGCCTACGAGCAGTACTTC. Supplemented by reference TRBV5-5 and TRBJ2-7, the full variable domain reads DAGVTQSPTHLIKTRGQQVTLRCSPISGHKSVSWYQQVLGQGPQFIFQYYEKEERGRGNFPDRFSARQFPNYSSELNVNALLLGDSALYLCASSLAAGPAYEQYFGPGTRLTVT.

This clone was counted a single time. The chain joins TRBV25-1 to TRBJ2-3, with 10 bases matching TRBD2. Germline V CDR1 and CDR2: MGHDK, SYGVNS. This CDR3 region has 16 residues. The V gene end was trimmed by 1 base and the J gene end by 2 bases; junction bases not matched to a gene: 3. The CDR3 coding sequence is TGTGCCAGCAGTGAATCTAGCGGGAGCTACACAGATACGCAGTATTTT. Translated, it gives CASSESSGSYTDTQYF.

CDR3 residues: CASSLEPGGGPDTQYF. In DNA, the CDR3 is TGCGCCAGCAGCTTGGAGCCGGGAGGAGGACCAGATACGCAGTATTTT. The J gene is TRBJ2-3, the V gene TRBV5-1, with 7 bases lining up with TRBD2. This CDR3 comprises 16 residues. J gave up 4 bases and V 0 bases, and 8 bases lay outside the gene matches. Germline V lookup: CDR1 SGHRS, CDR2 YFSETQ.

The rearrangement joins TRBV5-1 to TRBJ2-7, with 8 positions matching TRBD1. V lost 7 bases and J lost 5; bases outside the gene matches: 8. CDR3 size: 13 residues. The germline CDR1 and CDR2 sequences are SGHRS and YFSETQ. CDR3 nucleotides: TGCGCCAGCCAACCGGGACAGGAGCACGAGCAGTACTTC. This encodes CASQPGQEHEQYF.

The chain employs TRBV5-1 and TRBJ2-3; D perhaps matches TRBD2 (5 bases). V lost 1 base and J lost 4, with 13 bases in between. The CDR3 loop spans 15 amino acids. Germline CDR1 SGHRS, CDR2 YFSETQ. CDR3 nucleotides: TGCGCCAGCAGCTTGCCGAGCGGACTCGCAGATACGCAGTATTTT. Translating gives CASSLPSGLADTQYF.

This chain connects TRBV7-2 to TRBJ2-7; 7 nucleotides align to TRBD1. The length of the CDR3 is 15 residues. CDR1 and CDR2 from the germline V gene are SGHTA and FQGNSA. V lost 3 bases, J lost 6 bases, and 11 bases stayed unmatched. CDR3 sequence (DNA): TGTGCCAGCAGCTTTACCTCAGGGGGTCACAGCGAGCAGTACTTC. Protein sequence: CASSFTSGGHSEQYF.

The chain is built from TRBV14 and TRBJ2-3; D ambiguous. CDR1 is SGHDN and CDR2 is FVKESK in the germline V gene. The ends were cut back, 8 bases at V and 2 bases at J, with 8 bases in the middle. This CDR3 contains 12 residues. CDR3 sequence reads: CASSSFTDTQYF. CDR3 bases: TGTGCCAGCTCGTCGTTCACAGATACGCAGTATTTT.

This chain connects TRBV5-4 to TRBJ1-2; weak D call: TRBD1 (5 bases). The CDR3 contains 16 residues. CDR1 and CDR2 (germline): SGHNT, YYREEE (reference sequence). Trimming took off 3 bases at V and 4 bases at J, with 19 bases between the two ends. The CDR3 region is CASSYKLGLSLYGYTF. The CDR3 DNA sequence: TGTGCCAGCAGCTATAAACTGGGACTCTCACTCTATGGCTACACCTTC.

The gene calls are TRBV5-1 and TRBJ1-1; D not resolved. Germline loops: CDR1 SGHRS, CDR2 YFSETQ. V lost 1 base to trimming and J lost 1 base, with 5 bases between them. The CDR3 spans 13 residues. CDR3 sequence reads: CASSLHGNTEAFF. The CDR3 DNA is TGCGCCAGCAGCTTGCACGGGAACACTGAAGCTTTCTTT. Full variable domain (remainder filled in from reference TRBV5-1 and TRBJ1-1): KAGVTQTPRYLIKTRGQQVTLSCSPISGHRSVSWYQQTPGQGLQFLFEYFSETQRNKGNFPGRFSGRQFSNSRSEMNVSTLELGDSALYLCASSLHGNTEAFFGQGTRLTVV.

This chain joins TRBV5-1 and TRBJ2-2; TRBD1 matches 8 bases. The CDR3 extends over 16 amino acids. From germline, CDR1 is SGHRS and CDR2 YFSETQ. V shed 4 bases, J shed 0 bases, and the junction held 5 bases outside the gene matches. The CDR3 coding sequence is TGCGCCAGCAGCCCGACGACAGGGGCGAACACCGGGGAGCTGTTTTTT. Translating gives CASSPTTGANTGELFF.

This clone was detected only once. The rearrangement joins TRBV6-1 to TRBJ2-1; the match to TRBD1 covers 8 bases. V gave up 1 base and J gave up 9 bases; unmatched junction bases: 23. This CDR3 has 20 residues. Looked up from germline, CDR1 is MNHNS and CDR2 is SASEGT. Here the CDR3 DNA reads TGTGCCAGCAGTGAAGTGGAAGGGCTCAGGGGGCTCGGTGGCCGTAGTGAGCAGTTCTTC. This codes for CASSEVEGLRGLGGRSEQFF.

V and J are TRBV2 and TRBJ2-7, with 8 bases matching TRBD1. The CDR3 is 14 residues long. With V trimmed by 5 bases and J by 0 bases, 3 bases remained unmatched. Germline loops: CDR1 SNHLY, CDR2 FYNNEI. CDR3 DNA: TGTGCCAGCAGTTCCGGGACAGGCTCCTACGAGCAGTACTTC. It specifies CASSSGTGSYEQYF.

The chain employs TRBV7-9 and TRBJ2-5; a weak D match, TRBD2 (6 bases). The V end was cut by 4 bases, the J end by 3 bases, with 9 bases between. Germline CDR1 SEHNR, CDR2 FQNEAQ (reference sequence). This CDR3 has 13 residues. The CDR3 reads CASSSTSKETQYF. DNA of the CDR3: TGTGCCAGCAGCTCGACTAGTAAAGAGACCCAGTACTTC.

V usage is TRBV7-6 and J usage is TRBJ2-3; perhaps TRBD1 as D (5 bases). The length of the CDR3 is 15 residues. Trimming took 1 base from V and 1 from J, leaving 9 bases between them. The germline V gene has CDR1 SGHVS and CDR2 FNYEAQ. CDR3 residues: CASSLVDTRTDTQYF. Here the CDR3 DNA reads TGTGCCAGCAGCTTAGTGGACACCCGCACAGATACGCAGTATTTT. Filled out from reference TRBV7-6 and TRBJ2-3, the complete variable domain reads GAGVSQSPRYKVTKRGQDVALRCDPISGHVSLYWYRQALGQGPEFLTYFNYEAQQDKSGLPNDRFSAERPEGSISTLTIQRTEQRDSAMYRCASSLVDTRTDTQYFGPGTRLTVL.

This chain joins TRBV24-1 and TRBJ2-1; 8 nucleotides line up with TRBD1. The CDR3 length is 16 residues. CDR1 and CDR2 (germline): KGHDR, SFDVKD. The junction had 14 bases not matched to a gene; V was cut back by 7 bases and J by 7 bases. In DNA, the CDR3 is TGTGCCACCAGCGAGACCGGGACAGGAGAGGAGAATGAGCAGTTCTTC. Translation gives CATSETGTGEENEQFF.

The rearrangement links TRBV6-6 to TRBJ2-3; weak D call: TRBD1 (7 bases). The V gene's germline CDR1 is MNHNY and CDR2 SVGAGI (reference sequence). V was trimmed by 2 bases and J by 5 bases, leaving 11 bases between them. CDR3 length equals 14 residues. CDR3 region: CASSYRGRGDTQYF. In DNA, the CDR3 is TGTGCCAGCAGTTACAGGGGGCGGGGAGATACGCAGTATTTT.

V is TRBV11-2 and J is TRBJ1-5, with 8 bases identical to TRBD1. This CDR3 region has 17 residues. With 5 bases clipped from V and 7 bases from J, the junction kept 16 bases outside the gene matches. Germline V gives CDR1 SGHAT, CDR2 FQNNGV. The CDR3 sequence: CASSPTTDRARKQPQHF. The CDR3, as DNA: TGTGCCAGCAGCCCGACCACGGACAGGGCCAGGAAGCAGCCCCAGCATTTT. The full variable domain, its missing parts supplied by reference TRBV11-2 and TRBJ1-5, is EAGVAQSPRYKIIEKRQSVAFWCNPISGHATLYWYQQILGQGPKLLIQFQNNGVVDDSQLPKDRFSAERLKGVDSTLKIQPAKLEDSAVYLCASSPTTDRARKQPQHFGDGTRLSIL.

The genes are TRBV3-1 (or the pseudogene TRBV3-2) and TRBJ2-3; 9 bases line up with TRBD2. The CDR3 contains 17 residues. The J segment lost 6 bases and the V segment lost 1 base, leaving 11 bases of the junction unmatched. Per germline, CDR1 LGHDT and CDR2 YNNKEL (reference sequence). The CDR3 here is CASSQVASGILWDTQYF. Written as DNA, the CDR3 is TGTGCCAGCAGCCAAGTTGCTAGCGGGATACTGTGGGATACGCAGTATTTT.